The 26 T cell receptor beta chains given below trace back to one sample, sequenced in a study of blood T cell repertoires in COVID-19. Produced via immunoSEQ multiplex PCR; TCRdb's table is partial and in-frame only. The sample lists about 180,000 clones, nearly 90% occurring once. The specimen was peripheral blood. The receptors originated from a man between 18 and 29 years old who had recovered from COVID-19.

This sequence joins TRBV28 and TRBJ2-7; maybe TRBD2 (6 bases). The CDR3 contains 12 residues. Per the germline V gene, CDR1 is MDHEN and CDR2 is SYDVKM. V lost 8 bases and J 5 bases, leaving 13 bases between the germline ends. For the CDR3, the DNA is TGTGCCAGCGAGGAGGGGAGGAACGAGCAGTACTTC. It translates to CASEEGRNEQYF.

This chain joins TRBV7-8 and TRBJ2-7; D is possibly TRBD2 (6 bases). Trimming stripped 4 bases from V and 0 bases from J, with 10 bases between. Germline V CDR1 and CDR2: SGHVS, FQNEAQ. The CDR3 length is 14 residues. CDR3 nucleotide sequence: TGTGCCAGCAGCTACGACGGGAGCTCCTACGAGCAGTACTTC. Amino acids: CASSYDGSSYEQYF.

The chain has TRBV7-2 and TRBJ2-3; weak D call: TRBD1 (6 bases). This CDR3 is 14 amino acids long. Germline V gene lookup returns CDR1 SGHTA and CDR2 FQGNSA. V was trimmed by 6 bases and J by 4 bases, leaving 14 bases between them. CDR3 sequence: CASSTGKWADTQYF. DNA for the CDR3: TGTGCCAGCAGTACAGGGAAATGGGCAGATACGCAGTATTTT.

The table lists this clone with a count of one. This rearrangement joins TRBV2 to TRBJ2-5, with 10 bases fitting TRBD2. Per germline, CDR1 SNHLY and CDR2 FYNNEI. Trimming cost V 8 bases and J 3 bases; bases outside gene matches: 6. The CDR3 has 14 amino acids. CDR3 residues: CASGVAGGKETQYF. CDR3 coding DNA: TGTGCCAGCGGGGTAGCGGGAGGTAAAGAGACCCAGTACTTC.

The genes are TRBV28 and TRBJ2-5; perhaps TRBD1 as D (6 bases). Per the germline V gene, CDR1 is MDHEN and CDR2 is SYDVKM. V was cut by 6 bases and J by 7 bases, with 33 bases left in between. This CDR3 region has 19 residues. The CDR3: CASSSVDELGRRATGTQYF. For the CDR3, the DNA is TGTGCCAGCAGCTCCGTAGACGAGCTTGGGCGTCGGGCGACAGGGACCCAGTACTTC.

The rearrangement joins TRBV2 to TRBJ1-1; no clear D. Germline assignment: CDR1 SNHLY and CDR2 FYNNEI. V dropped 8 bases and J dropped 0 bases, with 10 bases sitting between them. This CDR3 is built from 13 residues. CDR3 residues: CASLKTVNTEAFF. For the CDR3, the DNA is TGTGCCAGCTTGAAAACGGTGAACACTGAAGCTTTCTTT.

V usage is TRBV4-1 and J usage is TRBJ1-2; D is possibly TRBD1 (5 bases). Germline loops: CDR1 MGHRA, CDR2 YSYEKL. The germline V and J ends were trimmed by 4 bases and 8 bases, with 14 bases remaining between them. The CDR3 runs to 13 residues. The CDR3 loop reads CASSRDQGLGYTF. In DNA form, the CDR3 reads TGCGCCAGCAGCCGAGATCAGGGCTTGGGCTACACCTTC.

The chain has TRBV4-2 and TRBJ1-5; D might be TRBD1 (6 bases). CDR1 LGHNA and CDR2 YNFKEQ come from the germline V gene. This CDR3 region has 16 residues. Trimming shortened V by 0 bases and J by 6 bases, and 15 bases separated the two germline ends. CDR3 nucleotide sequence: TGTGCCAGCAGCCAAGAATCAACACAGGGCGGTCAGCCCCAGCATTTT. Amino acids: CASSQESTQGGQPQHF.

This rearrangement joins TRBV3-1 (or the pseudogene TRBV3-2) to TRBJ2-7; tentatively, D is TRBD2 (6 bases). The CDR3 sequence is 14 residues long. CDR1 and CDR2 from the germline V gene are LGHDT and YNNKEL (reference sequence). V gave up 1 base and J gave up 6 bases, with 13 bases separating them. CDR3 coding DNA: TGTGCCAGCAGCCAAGGACTAGATCCTCGCGAGCAGTACTTC. It encodes CASSQGLDPREQYF.

In the case of this clone: At one end the junction does not follow the germline gene, possibly because of a read error. The chain links TRBV19 to TRBJ2-5; no clear D. CDR1 is LNHDA, CDR2 SQIVND, per germline (reference sequence). The length of the CDR3 is 15 residues. The CDR3 is CASSTRKTHQEAQYF. The CDR3 DNA sequence: TGTGCCAGTAGTACCAGAAAAACTCACCAAGAGGCCCAGTACTTC.

This chain joins TRBV5-6 and TRBJ2-3; D is unresolved. Germline V lookup: CDR1 SGHDT, CDR2 YYEEEE. The CDR3 runs to 14 residues. Trimming pared 3 bases from V and 8 bases from J, leaving 16 bases between. The CDR3 spells CASSYGRPAGTQYF. The CDR3 coding sequence is TGTGCCAGCAGCTATGGCCGTCCAGCAGGTACGCAGTATTTT.

V and J are TRBV7-9 and TRBJ2-7; D is uncertain. This CDR3 has 13 residues. CDR1 is SEHNR and CDR2 is FQNEAQ in the germline V gene (reference sequence). The ends were cut back, 3 bases at V and 0 bases at J, with 6 bases in the middle. CDR3: CASSFYASYEQYF. In DNA, the CDR3 is TGTGCCAGCAGCTTCTATGCCTCCTACGAGCAGTACTTC.

The chain uses TRBV15 and TRBJ1-4, with D perhaps matching TRBD1 (6 bases). Germline CDR1 LNHNV, CDR2 YYDKDF (reference sequence). The CDR3 sequence is 15 residues long. The V and J ends lost 3 bases and 4 bases respectively, with 12 bases between them. The CDR3 reads CATSSSGANNEKLFF. CDR3 bases: TGTGCCACCAGCAGTTCAGGGGCGAATAATGAAAAACTGTTTTTT.

The chain recombines TRBV9 with TRBJ2-1; 10 bases match TRBD2. The length of the CDR3 is 16 residues. CDR1 SGDLS and CDR2 YYNGEE come from the germline V gene. Germline trimming cut 0 bases from V and 6 bases from J; bases unmatched to any gene: 6. This CDR3 is CASSVVALAGVNEQFF. CDR3 DNA sequence: TGTGCCAGCAGCGTAGTTGCCCTAGCGGGAGTCAATGAGCAGTTCTTC. The full variable domain, completed using reference TRBV9 and TRBJ2-1, is DSGVTQTPKHLITATGQRVTLRCSPRSGDLSVYWYQQSLDQGLQFLIQYYNGEERAKGNILERFSAQQFPDLHSELNLSSLELGDSALYFCASSVVALAGVNEQFFGPGTRLTVL.

The rearrangement joins TRBV9 to TRBJ2-1; tentative D call: TRBD2 (5 bases). Trimming took off 1 base at V and 7 bases at J, with 12 bases between the two ends. The CDR3 has 14 residues. In germline, CDR1 is SGDLS, CDR2 YYNGEE. This CDR3 reads CASSVYVTGNEQFF. Here the CDR3 DNA reads TGTGCCAGCAGCGTATACGTCACGGGGAATGAGCAGTTCTTC.

This clone was seen just once. The V call is TRBV28, the J call TRBJ1-6; 7 bases agree with TRBD1. The CDR3 spans 14 residues. The V segment lost 6 bases and the J segment 10 bases; nucleotides outside the gene matches: 9. Germline V gene sequence: CDR1 MDHEN, CDR2 SYDVKM. DNA of the CDR3: TGTGCCAGCAGAACGGACAGGTCGTTCTCACCCCTCCACTTT. This translates into CASRTDRSFSPLHF.

The chain has TRBV28 and TRBJ2-2; TRBD1 matches at 9 bases. Germline-derived CDR1 and CDR2 are MDHEN and SYDVKM. The CDR3 runs 17 residues. V was pared by 2 bases and J by 3 bases, with 7 bases of the junction left unmatched. CDR3 bases: TGTGCCAGCAGTTTAGGGGGACAGGGCTATTACACCGGGGAGCTGTTTTTT. Translation gives CASSLGGQGYYTGELFF.

The J gene is TRBJ2-7, the V gene TRBV5-1; 9 positions match TRBD1. Losses at the gene ends were 0 bases for V and 5 bases for J; bases not matched to a gene: 12. Germline CDR1 is SGHRS and CDR2 is YFSETQ. The CDR3 contains 17 residues. In DNA form, the CDR3 reads TGCGCCAGCAGCTTGGATCCCCACACAGGGGGCATGGACGAGCAGTACTTC. This translates into CASSLDPHTGGMDEQYF.

This chain links TRBV3-1 (or the pseudogene TRBV3-2) with TRBJ2-6; D possibly corresponds to TRBD2 (5 bases). The V end lost 4 bases, the J end lost 2 bases, and 15 bases lay between the germline ends. Germline CDR1 reads LGHDT; CDR2 reads YNNKEL (reference sequence). The CDR3 covers 17 residues. The CDR3 DNA reads TGTGCCAGCAGCCTAAATAGTCGGAGGCCTGGGGCCAACGTCCTGACTTTC. Translated, it gives CASSLNSRRPGANVLTF.

This rearrangement joins TRBV12-3 or TRBV12-4 to TRBJ1-2, with a tentative D call TRBD1 (6 bases). Trimming left V 6 bases short and J 5 bases short, with 13 bases between. The CDR3 has 13 residues. The chain's CDR3 is CASSTDSRYGYTF. DNA for the CDR3: TGTGCCAGCAGCACGGACAGTCGATATGGCTACACCTTC.

The chain links TRBV4-3 to TRBJ2-4; 9 nucleotides line up with TRBD2. Germline-derived CDR1 and CDR2 are LGHNA and YSLEER. The V gene end was trimmed by 0 bases and the J gene end by 0 bases; junction bases not matched to a gene: 15. This CDR3 is 21 amino acids long. CDR3 amino acids: CASSQDFPGGRAPEAKNIQYF. CDR3 coding DNA: TGCGCCAGCAGCCAAGATTTCCCTGGCGGGAGGGCCCCGGAAGCCAAAAACATTCAGTACTTC.

Notes on this clone: Distinct nucleotide sequences in the sample also encode this CDR3. The chain carries TRBV20-1 and TRBJ1-1; D is uncertain. V shed 3 bases and J shed 4 bases, with 6 bases lying between them. Looked up from germline, CDR1 is DFQATT and CDR2 is SNEGSKA (reference sequence). This CDR3 comprises 11 residues. CDR3 in amino acids: CSARGGTEAFF. CDR3 in DNA: TGCAGTGCTAGGGGAGGCACTGAAGCTTTCTTT.

This chain uses TRBV3-1 (or the pseudogene TRBV3-2) with TRBJ2-7; 13 bases are shared with TRBD2. Germline loops: CDR1 LGHDT, CDR2 YNNKEL (reference sequence). V shed 4 bases, J shed 3 bases, and the junction held 9 bases outside the gene matches. This CDR3 region has 17 residues. The chain's CDR3 is CASSPSGTSGTVYEQYF. CDR3 DNA: TGTGCCAGCAGCCCATCCGGGACTAGCGGGACTGTCTACGAGCAGTACTTC.

This clone appeared once. The genes are TRBV6-2 or TRBV6-3 and TRBJ2-3; 9 bases are shared with TRBD1. Germline assignment: CDR1 MNHEY and CDR2 SVGEGT. Germline trimming cut 2 bases from V and 5 bases from J; bases unmatched to any gene: 5. The CDR3 contains 15 residues. In DNA, the CDR3 is TGTGCCAGCAGTTACCCACCGACAGGGGGAGATACGCAGTATTTT. Protein: CASSYPPTGGDTQYF.

This chain joins TRBV6-6 and TRBJ1-2; D might be TRBD1 (6 bases). CDR1 and CDR2 from the germline V gene are MNHNY and SVGAGI (reference sequence). This CDR3 contains 14 residues. V was shortened by 5 bases and J by 5 bases, with 15 bases between the two germline ends. The CDR3 DNA is TGTGCCAGCAGTGGATCCGGGACAAATTATGGCTACACCTTC. It specifies CASSGSGTNYGYTF.

V usage is TRBV5-8 and J usage is TRBJ2-1; no clear D. The CDR3 runs 14 residues. Germline values: CDR1 SGHTS, CDR2 YDEGEE. The ends were cut back, 0 bases at V and 6 bases at J, with 10 bases in the middle. Written as DNA, the CDR3 is TGTGCCAGCAGCTTGGGGCTTATTACCAATGAGCAGTTCTTC. Its translation is CASSLGLITNEQFF.